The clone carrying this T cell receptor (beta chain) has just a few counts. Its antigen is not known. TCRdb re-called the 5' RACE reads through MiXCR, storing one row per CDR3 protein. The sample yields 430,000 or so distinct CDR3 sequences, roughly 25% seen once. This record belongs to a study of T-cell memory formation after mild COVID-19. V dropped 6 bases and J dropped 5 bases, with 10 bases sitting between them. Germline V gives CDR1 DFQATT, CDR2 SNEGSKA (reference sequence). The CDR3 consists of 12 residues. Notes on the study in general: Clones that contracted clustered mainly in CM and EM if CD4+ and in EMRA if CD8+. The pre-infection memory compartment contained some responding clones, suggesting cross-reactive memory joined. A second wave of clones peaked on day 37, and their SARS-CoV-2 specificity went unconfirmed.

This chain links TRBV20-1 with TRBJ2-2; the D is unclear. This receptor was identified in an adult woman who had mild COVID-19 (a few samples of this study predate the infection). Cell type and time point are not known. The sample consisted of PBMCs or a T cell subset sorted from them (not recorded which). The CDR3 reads CSAPVGTGELFF. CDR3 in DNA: TGCAGTGCACCGGTGGGGACCGGGGAGCTGTTTTTT.